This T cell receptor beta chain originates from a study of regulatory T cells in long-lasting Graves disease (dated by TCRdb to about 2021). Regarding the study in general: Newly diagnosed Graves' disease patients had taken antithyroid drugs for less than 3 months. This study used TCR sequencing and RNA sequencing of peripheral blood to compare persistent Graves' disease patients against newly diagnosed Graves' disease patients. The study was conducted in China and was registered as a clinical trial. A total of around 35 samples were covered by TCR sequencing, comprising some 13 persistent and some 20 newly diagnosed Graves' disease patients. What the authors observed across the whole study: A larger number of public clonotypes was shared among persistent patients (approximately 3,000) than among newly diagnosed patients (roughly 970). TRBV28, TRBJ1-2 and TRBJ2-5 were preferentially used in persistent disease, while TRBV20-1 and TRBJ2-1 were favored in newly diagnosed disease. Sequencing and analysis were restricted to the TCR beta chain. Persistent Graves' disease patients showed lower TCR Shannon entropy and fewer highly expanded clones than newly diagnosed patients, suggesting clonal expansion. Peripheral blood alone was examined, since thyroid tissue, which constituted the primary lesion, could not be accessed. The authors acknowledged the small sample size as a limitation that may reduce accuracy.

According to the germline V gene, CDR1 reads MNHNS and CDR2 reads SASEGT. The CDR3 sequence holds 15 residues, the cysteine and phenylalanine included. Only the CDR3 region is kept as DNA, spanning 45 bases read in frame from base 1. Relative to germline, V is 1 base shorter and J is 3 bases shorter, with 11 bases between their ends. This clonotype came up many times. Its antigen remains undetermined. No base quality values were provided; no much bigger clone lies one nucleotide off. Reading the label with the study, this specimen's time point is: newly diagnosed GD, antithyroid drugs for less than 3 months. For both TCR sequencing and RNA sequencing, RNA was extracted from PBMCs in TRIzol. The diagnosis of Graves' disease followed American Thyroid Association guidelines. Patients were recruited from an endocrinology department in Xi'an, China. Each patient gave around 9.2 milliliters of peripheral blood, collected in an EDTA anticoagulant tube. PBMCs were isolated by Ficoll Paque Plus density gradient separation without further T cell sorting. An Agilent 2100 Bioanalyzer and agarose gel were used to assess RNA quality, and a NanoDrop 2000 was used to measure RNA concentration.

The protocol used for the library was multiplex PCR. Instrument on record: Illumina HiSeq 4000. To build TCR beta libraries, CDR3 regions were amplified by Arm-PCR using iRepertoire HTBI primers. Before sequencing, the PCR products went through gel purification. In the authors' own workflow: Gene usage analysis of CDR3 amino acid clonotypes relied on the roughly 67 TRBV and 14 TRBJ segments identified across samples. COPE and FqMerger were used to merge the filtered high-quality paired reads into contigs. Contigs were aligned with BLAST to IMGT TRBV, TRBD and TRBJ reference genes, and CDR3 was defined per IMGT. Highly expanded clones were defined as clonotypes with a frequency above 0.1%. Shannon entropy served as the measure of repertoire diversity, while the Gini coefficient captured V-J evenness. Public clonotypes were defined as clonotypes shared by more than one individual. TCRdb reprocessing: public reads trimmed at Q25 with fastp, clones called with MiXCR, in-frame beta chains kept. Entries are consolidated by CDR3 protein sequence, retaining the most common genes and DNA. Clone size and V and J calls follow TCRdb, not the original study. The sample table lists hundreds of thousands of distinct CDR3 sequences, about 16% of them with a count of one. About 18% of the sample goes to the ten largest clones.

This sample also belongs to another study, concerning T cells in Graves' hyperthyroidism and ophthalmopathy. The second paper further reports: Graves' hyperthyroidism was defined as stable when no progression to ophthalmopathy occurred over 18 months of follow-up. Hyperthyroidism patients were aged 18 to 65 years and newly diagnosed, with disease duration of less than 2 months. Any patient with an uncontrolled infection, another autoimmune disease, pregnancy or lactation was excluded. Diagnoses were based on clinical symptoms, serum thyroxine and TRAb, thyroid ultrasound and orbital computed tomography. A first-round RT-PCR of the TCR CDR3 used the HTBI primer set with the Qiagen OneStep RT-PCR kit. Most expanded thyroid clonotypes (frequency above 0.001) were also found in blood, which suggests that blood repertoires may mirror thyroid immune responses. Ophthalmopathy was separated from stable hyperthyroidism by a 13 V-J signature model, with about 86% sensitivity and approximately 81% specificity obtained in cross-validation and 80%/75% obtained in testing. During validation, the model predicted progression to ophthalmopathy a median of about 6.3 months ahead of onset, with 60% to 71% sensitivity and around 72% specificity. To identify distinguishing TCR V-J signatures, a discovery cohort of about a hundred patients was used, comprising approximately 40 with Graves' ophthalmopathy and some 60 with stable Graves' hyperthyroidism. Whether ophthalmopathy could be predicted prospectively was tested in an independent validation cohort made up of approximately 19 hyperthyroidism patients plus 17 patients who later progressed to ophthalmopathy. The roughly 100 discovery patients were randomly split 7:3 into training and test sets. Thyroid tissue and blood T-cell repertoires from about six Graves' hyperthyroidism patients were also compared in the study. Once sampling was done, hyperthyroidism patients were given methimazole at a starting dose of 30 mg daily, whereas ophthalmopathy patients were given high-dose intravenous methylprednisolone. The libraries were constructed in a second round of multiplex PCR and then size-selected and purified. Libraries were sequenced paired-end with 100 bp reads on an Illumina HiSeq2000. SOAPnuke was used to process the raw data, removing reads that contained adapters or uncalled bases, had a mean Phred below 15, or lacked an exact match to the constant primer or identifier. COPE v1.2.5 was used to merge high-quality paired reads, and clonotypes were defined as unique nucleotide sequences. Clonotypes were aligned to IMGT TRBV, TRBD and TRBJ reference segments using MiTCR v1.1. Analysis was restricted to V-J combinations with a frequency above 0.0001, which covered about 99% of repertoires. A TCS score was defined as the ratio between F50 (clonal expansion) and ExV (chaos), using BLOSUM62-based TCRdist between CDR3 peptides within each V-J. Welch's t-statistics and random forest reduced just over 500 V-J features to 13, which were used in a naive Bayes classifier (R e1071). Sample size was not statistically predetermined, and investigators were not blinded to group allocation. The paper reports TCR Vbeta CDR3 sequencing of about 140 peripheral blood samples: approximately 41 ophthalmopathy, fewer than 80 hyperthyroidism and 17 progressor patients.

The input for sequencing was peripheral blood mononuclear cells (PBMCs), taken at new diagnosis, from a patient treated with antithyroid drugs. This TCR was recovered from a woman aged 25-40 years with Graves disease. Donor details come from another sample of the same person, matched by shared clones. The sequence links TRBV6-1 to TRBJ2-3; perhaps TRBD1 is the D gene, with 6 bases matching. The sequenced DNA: TGTGCCAGCAGTGAAGTAACCAGGGGAACAGATACGCAGTATTTT. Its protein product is CASSEVTRGTDTQYF.